The rows below give T cell receptor beta chains drawn from one sample of a study of CD8 T cells in Susac syndrome. TCRdb reprocessed the immunoSEQ multiplex PCR reads via MiXCR and lists one record per CDR3 protein. Among some 300,000 distinct CDR3 sequences, 80% to 90% were seen once, and the ten largest hold over 0.09%. Sequenced sample: CD8+ T cells from PBMCs. These receptors all stem from a human donor with multiple sclerosis. Each CDR3 is given with its conserved first and last residue. Fields, in order: J gene, CDR3 length, V gene, clone size, D gene, CDR3 protein, CDR3 DNA. The D gene is left open where the match is weak. Clone size is given for some rows only: seen once, a few or many times, or a class if the clone is expanded.

TRBJ2-7,14,TRBV5-1,-,-,CASSLGGDNYEQYF,TGCGCCAGCAGCTTGGGCGGAGACAACTACGAGCAGTACTTC
TRBJ2-7,15,TRBV20-1,-,TRBD1,CSARDVAGGLNEQYF,TGCAGTGCTAGAGATGTGGCAGGGGGCTTAAACGAGCAGTACTTC
TRBJ1-1,11,TRBV6-5,-,-,CASIKSNGAFF,TGTGCCAGCATCAAAAGCAACGGCGCTTTCTTT
TRBJ2-1,17,TRBV4-2,-,TRBD2,CASSPRPLAGAYNEQFF,TGTGCCAGCAGCCCCCGACCTCTAGCGGGGGCCTACAATGAGCAGTTCTTC
TRBJ2-1,14,TRBV7-3,-,-,CASSSPGLNDEQFF,TGTGCCAGCAGCTCGCCGGGACTTAATGATGAGCAGTTCTTC
TRBJ1-2,14,TRBV30,-,-,CAWSDGRVWYGYTF,TGTGCCTGGAGCGACGGACGGGTTTGGTATGGCTACACCTTC
TRBJ2-1,11,TRBV30,-,-,CASGEGYEQFF,TGTGCCTCCGGAGAGGGCTATGAGCAGTTCTTC
TRBJ2-5,15,TRBV13,-,-,CASSLAAGVTETQYF,TGTGCCAGCAGCTTAGCTGCAGGGGTCACGGAGACCCAGTACTTC
TRBJ1-2,12,TRBV5-4,-,TRBD1,CASSLDRAGYTF,TGTGCCAGCAGTCTAGACAGGGCGGGCTACACCTTC
TRBJ2-5,14,TRBV9,-,-,CASSVEGEVGTQYF,TGTGCCAGCAGCGTAGAGGGGGAAGTTGGGACCCAGTACTTC
TRBJ2-6,18,TRBV28,-,TRBD1,CASSLEGTGFSGANVLTF,TGTGCCAGCAGTTTAGAGGGGACAGGGTTCTCTGGGGCCAACGTCCTGACTTTC
TRBJ2-7,12,TRBV13,few,-,CASSSGTYEQYF,TGTGCCAGCAGCTCGGGGACCTACGAGCAGTACTTC
TRBJ2-2,14,TRBV27,few,-,CASSFVENTGELFF,TGTGCCAGCAGTTTTGTGGAAAACACCGGGGAGCTGTTTTTT
TRBJ2-6,15,TRBV11-2,-,-,CAGSPFPGGANVLTF,TGTGCCGGCAGCCCATTCCCAGGAGGGGCCAACGTCCTGACTTTC
TRBJ2-7,15,TRBV7-9,-,-,CASSSKKTSFHEQYF,TGTGCCAGCAGCTCGAAAAAGACTAGTTTCCACGAGCAGTACTTC
TRBJ2-1,16,TRBV20-1,-,TRBD2,CSARVSGRSSYNEQFF,TGCAGTGCTAGAGTTAGCGGGAGGAGCTCCTACAATGAGCAGTTCTTC
TRBJ2-5,15,TRBV7-3,-,-,CASSLTGGTGETQYF,TGTGCCAGCAGCTTAACGGGAGGTACAGGAGAGACCCAGTACTTC
TRBJ2-3,17,TRBV7-8,-,-,CASSPKLRGAQGDTQYF,TGTGCCAGCAGCCCAAAGCTCCGGGGGGCGCAGGGAGATACGCAGTATTTT
TRBJ1-1,14,TRBV13,once,TRBD1,CASSSETGTAEAFF,TGTGCCAGCAGCTCCGAAACCGGGACAGCCGAAGCTTTCTTT
TRBJ2-3,15,TRBV9,-,-,CASSVLSTSTDTQYF,TGTGCCAGCAGCGTATTATCTACCAGCACAGATACGCAGTATTTT
TRBJ2-5,16,TRBV28,-,-,CASSLAGIVGWETQYF,TGTGCCAGCAGTTTAGCAGGGATAGTGGGTTGGGAGACCCAGTACTTC
TRBJ2-3,15,TRBV2,-,TRBD1,CASSSGGQGLDTQYF,TGTGCCAGCAGTAGCGGGGGACAGGGGTTGGATACGCAGTATTTT
TRBJ2-5,16,TRBV7-9,-,TRBD2,CASSLIAGEIGETQYF,TGTGCCAGCAGCTTAATAGCGGGAGAGATTGGGGAGACCCAGTACTTC
TRBJ2-7,14,TRBV5-1,-,-,CASSFASSSYEQYF,TGCGCCAGCAGCTTTGCCTCCAGCTCCTACGAGCAGTACTTC
TRBJ1-6,15,TRBV7-9,-,TRBD1,CASSSRDRPSSPLHF,TGTGCCAGCAGCTCCCGGGACAGGCCCTCATCACCCCTCCACTTT
TRBJ2-7,15,TRBV6-5,few,-,CASSYSNVEEYEQYF,TGTGCCAGCAGTTACTCGAATGTCGAGGAGTACGAGCAGTACTTC
TRBJ2-3,14,TRBV2,once,TRBD2,CASSDTAGVDTQYF,TGTGCCAGCAGTGATACCGCGGGAGTAGATACGCAGTATTTT
TRBJ2-1,11,TRBV28,-,-,CASRGNYEQFF,TGTGCCAGCAGGGGGAACTATGAGCAGTTCTTC
TRBJ2-5,17,TRBV9,once,TRBD2,CASSLTWTSGRVETQYF,TGTGCCAGCAGCCTGACCTGGACTAGCGGGAGGGTAGAGACCCAGTACTTC
TRBJ2-1,14,TRBV7-9,-,TRBD2,CASTVAGGPSEQFF,TGTGCCAGCACTGTAGCGGGAGGGCCTAGCGAGCAGTTCTTC
TRBJ2-2,15,TRBV6-5,-,-,CASRSGTLNTGELFF,TGTGCCAGCAGATCCGGGACACTAAACACCGGGGAGCTGTTTTTT
TRBJ2-1,14,TRBV28,-,-,CASSQTRGGKGLFF,TGTGCCAGCAGCCAAACGAGGGGAGGCAAAGGTCTGTTCTTC
TRBJ1-6,12,TRBV11-2,-,-,CASSFVRSPLHF,TGTGCCAGCAGCTTCGTTCGTTCACCCCTCCACTTT
TRBJ1-1,12,TRBV13,-,-,CASSAGTFEAFF,TGTGCCAGCAGCGCCGGAACGTTTGAAGCTTTCTTT
TRBJ1-2,13,TRBV20-1,-,-,CSASDNWNYGYTF,TGCAGTGCCTCGGACAATTGGAACTATGGCTACACCTTC
TRBJ1-2,15,TRBV7-2,-,-,CASSSMGGDIDGYTF,TGTGCCAGCAGCTCAATGGGCGGAGATATAGATGGCTACACCTTC
TRBJ2-6,17,TRBV28,once,TRBD2,CASSTSGTLSGANVLTF,TGTGCCAGCAGTACTAGCGGGACCCTCTCTGGGGCCAACGTCCTGACTTTC
TRBJ2-3,14,TRBV9,-,-,CASSQEVGQDTQYF,TGTGCCAGCAGCCAAGAGGTTGGTCAAGATACGCAGTATTTT
TRBJ2-7,15,TRBV7-9,-,TRBD1,CASSLGDRGSYEQYF,TGTGCCAGCAGCTTAGGGGACAGAGGCTCCTACGAGCAGTACTTC
TRBJ2-1,16,TRBV29-1,-,TRBD2,CSVEGLESGSYNEQFF,TGCAGCGTTGAGGGGTTAGAGAGCGGGAGCTACAATGAGCAGTTCTTC
TRBJ2-2,16,TRBV7-9,-,TRBD1,CASSYGTGGHTGELFF,TGTGCCAGCAGCTATGGGACAGGGGGGCACACCGGGGAGCTGTTTTTT
TRBJ2-5,15,TRBV9,-,TRBD1,CASSLNSDRVETQYF,TGTGCCAGCAGCCTCAACTCGGACAGGGTGGAGACCCAGTACTTC
TRBJ2-7,14,TRBV27,once,-,CASSSTQGSYEQYF,TGTGCCAGCAGTTCAACTCAGGGGTCCTACGAGCAGTACTTC
TRBJ1-1,14,TRBV6-1,-,-,CASSLGTSNTEAFF,TGTGCCAGCAGCCTCGGGACATCGAACACTGAAGCTTTCTTT
TRBJ2-7,14,TRBV27,-,-,CASSSGRFSYEQYF,TGTGCCAGCAGTTCGGGCCGTTTCTCCTACGAGCAGTACTTC
TRBJ2-7,15,TRBV3-1,-,-,CASRKTGLRNYEQYF,TGTGCCAGCAGGAAAACGGGACTCCGCAACTACGAGCAGTACTTC
TRBJ2-7,13,TRBV27,once,-,CASTGGTSYEQYF,TGTGCCAGCACGGGCGGGACTTCCTACGAGCAGTACTTC
TRBJ2-7,13,TRBV19,few,-,CASSPSPKGEQYF,TGTGCCAGTAGTCCCAGCCCTAAGGGAGAGCAGTACTTC
TRBJ2-7,18,TRBV2,-,TRBD1,CASPVHLLDRASSYEQYF,TGTGCCAGCCCCGTCCATTTACTGGACAGGGCGAGCTCCTACGAGCAGTACTTC
TRBJ2-7,15,TRBV7-6,-,TRBD1,CASSLEGTGNYEQYF,TGTGCCAGCAGCTTAGAGGGGACAGGGAACTACGAGCAGTACTTC
TRBJ2-3,17,TRBV3-1,-,TRBD2,CASSQEIGTSGTDTQYF,TGTGCCAGCAGCCAAGAAATCGGGACTAGCGGGACCGATACGCAGTATTTT
TRBJ2-7,12,TRBV6-5,few,-,CASSHIGAEQYF,TGTGCCAGCAGCCATATAGGGGCCGAGCAGTACTTC
TRBJ2-7,15,TRBV5-4,-,TRBD2,CASSLGGAGSYEQYF,TGTGCCAGCAGCCTCGGGGGGGCCGGCTCCTACGAGCAGTACTTC
TRBJ1-5,15,TRBV28,-,-,CASSLLQGINQPQHF,TGTGCCAGCAGTTTACTCCAGGGAATCAATCAGCCCCAGCATTTT
TRBJ2-2,16,TRBV4-1,-,-,CASSQASGLNTGELFF,TGCGCCAGCAGCCAAGCGTCCGGACTGAACACCGGGGAGCTGTTTTTT
TRBJ2-1,14,TRBV9,-,-,CASSVAGRNNEQFF,TGTGCCAGCAGCGTAGCGGGCCGTAACAATGAGCAGTTCTTC
TRBJ2-7,12,TRBV29-1,-,TRBD1,CSVSGTEYEQYF,TGCAGCGTTTCCGGGACAGAGTACGAGCAGTACTTC
TRBJ2-1,14,TRBV7-9,once,-,CASSSGTPYNEQFF,TGTGCCAGCAGCTCCGGGACTCCTTACAATGAGCAGTTCTTC
TRBJ1-2,17,TRBV20-1,-,-,CSASANSTSTDRGGYTF,TGCAGTGCTAGCGCCAATTCAACCTCGACGGATAGAGGTGGCTACACCTTC